This paragraph reports one T cell receptor beta chain. Its antigen remains unidentified. The junction departs from germline at one end; a sequencing error may be responsible. The sample is drawn from a study of blood T cells in healthy people across ages. Study findings and constraints: Possibly, changes in expanded clonotypes were confounded because donor CMV status was unknown.

The CDR3 runs to 15 residues. Germline CDR1 and CDR2: MGHRA and YSYEKL. The authors ran a second PCR of about 7 to 11 cycles using a sample-barcoded 5' primer and a J-beta primer mix. TCRdb re-analysed the 5' RACE reads in MiXCR, keeping a single row per CDR3 protein. The table records 450,000 to 600,000 distinct CDR3 sequences, about 27% of them present only once. The sample was also reused in another study, on T cells of mothers and their children. According to that study: Several million TCR beta reads per child versus over 8.5 million per mother. Similar effects of thymic selection on TCR recombination output were recorded in related and unrelated pairs. A slight, non-significant increase in overlap was found for related mother-child pairs relative to unrelated pairs.

Sequenced material: blood. This clonotype was obtained from a boy younger than 10 in good health. V is TRBV4-1 and J is TRBJ2-5, with D unresolved. The CDR3 sequence: CANSQVPVSAETQYF. The CDR3 coding sequence is TGCGCCAACAGCCAAGTTCCGGTGAGCGCGGAGACCCAGTACTTC.